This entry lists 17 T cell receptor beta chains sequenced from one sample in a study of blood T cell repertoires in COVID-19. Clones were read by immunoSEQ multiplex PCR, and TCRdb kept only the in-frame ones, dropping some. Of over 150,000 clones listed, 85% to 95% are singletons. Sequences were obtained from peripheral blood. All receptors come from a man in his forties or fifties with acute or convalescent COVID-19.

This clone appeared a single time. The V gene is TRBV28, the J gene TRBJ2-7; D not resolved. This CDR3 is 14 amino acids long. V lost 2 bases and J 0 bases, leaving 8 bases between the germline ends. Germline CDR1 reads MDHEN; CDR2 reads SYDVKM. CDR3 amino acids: CASSLHAPSYEQYV. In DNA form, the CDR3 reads TGTGCCAGCAGTTTACATGCGCCCTCCTACGAGCAGTACGTC.

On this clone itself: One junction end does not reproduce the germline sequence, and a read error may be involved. The DNA of the CDR3 is TGTGCCAGCAGCAAAGGGGTCAGCAAAGATACGCAGTATTTT. It translates to CASSKGVSKDTQYF. V and J are TRBV6-4 and TRBJ2-3, with a weak D call TRBD1 (5 bases). CDR3 length: 14 residues. Germline assignment: CDR1 MRHNA and CDR2 SNTAGT.

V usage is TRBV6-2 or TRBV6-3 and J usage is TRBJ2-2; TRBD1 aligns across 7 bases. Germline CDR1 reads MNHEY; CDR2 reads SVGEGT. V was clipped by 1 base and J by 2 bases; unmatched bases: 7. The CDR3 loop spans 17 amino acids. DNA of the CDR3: TGTGCCAGCAGTTACTGGCGTGACAGGGCTAACACCGGGGAGCTGTTTTTT. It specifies CASSYWRDRANTGELFF.

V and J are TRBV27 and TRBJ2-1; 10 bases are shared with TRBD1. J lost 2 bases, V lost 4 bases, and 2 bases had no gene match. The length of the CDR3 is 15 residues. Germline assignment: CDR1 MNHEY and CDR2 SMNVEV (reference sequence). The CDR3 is CASSYGTGAYNEQFF. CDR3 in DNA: TGTGCCAGCAGTTACGGGACAGGGGCCTACAATGAGCAGTTCTTC.

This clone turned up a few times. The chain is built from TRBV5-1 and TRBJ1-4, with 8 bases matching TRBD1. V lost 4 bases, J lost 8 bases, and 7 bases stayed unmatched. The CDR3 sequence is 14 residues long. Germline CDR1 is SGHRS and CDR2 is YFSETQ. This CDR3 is CASSNDRGHEKLFF. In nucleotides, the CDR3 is TGCGCCAGCAGCAACGACAGGGGTCACGAAAAACTGTTTTTT. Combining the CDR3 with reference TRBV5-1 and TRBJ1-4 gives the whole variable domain KAGVTQTPRYLIKTRGQQVTLSCSPISGHRSVSWYQQTPGQGLQFLFEYFSETQRNKGNFPGRFSGRQFSNSRSEMNVSTLELGDSALYLCASSNDRGHEKLFFGSGTQLSVL.

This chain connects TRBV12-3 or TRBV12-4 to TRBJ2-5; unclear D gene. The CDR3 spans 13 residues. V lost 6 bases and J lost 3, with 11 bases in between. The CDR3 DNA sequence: TGTGCCAGCAGCAATTGGCCTGAAGAGACCCAGTACTTC. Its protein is CASSNWPEETQYF.

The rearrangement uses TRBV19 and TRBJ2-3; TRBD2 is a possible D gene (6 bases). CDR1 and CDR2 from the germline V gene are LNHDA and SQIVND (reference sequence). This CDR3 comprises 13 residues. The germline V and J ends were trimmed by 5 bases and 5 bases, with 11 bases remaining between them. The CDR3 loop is CASSSRLGDTQYF. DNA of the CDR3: TGTGCCAGTAGTTCTCGACTAGGAGATACGCAGTATTTT.

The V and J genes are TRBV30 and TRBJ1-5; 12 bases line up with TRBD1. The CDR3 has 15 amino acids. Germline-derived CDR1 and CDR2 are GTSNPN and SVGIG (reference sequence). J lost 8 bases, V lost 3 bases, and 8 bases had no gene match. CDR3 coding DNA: TGTGCCTGGAGGGAGGGACAGGGGGCTTGGGAGCCCCAGCATTTT. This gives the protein CAWREGQGAWEPQHF.

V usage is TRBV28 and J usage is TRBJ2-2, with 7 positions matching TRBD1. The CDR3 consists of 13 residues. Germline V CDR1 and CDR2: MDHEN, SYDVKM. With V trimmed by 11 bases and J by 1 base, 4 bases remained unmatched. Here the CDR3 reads CAGGQLNTGELFF. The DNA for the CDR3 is TGTGCCGGGGGACAGCTGAACACCGGGGAGCTGTTTTTT.

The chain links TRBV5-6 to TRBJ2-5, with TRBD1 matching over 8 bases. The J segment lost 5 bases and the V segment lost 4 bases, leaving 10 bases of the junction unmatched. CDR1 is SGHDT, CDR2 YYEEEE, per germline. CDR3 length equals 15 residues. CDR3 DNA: TGTGCCAGCAGCATACGGGACAGGACTCGGGAGACCCAGTACTTC. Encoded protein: CASSIRDRTRETQYF. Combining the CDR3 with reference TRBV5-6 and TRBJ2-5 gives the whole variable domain DAGVTQSPTHLIKTRGQQVTLRCSPKSGHDTVSWYQQALGQGPQFIFQYYEEEERQRGNFPDRFSGHQFPNYSSELNVNALLLGDSALYLCASSIRDRTRETQYFGPGTRLLVL.

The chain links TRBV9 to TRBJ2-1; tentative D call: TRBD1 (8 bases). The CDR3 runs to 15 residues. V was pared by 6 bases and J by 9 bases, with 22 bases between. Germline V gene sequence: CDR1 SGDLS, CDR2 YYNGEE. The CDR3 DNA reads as TGTGCCAGCACCAGAGGGGGGGCAGGGGGCGGTGAGCAGTTCTTC. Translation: CASTRGGAGGGEQFF.

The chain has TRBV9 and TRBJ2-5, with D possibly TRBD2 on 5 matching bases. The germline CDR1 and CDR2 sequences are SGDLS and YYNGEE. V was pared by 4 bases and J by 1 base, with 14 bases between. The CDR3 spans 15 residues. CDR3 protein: CASSPNEGFQETQYF. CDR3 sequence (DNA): TGTGCCAGCAGCCCAAATGAGGGATTCCAAGAGACCCAGTACTTC.

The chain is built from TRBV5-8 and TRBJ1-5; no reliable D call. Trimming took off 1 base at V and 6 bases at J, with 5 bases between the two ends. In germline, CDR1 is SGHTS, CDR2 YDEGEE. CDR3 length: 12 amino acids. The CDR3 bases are TGTGCCAGCAGCTTGCGAGGTCAGCCCCAGCATTTT. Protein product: CASSLRGQPQHF. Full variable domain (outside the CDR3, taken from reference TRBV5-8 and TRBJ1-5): EAGVTQSPTHLIKTRGQQATLRCSPISGHTSVYWYQQALGLGLQFLLWYDEGEERNRGNFPPRFSGRQFPNYSSELNVNALELEDSALYLCASSLRGQPQHFGDGTRLSIL.

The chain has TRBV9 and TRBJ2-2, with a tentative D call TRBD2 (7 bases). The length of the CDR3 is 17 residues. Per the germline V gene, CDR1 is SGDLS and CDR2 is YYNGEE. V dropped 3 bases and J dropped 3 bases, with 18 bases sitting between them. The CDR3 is CASSEGGAQWDTGELFF. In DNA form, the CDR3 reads TGTGCCAGCAGCGAGGGGGGGGCCCAGTGGGACACCGGGGAGCTGTTTTTT.

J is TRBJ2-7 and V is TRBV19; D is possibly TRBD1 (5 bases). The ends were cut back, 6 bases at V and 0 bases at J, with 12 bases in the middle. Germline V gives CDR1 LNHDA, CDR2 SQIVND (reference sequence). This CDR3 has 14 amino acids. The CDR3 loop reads CASSPGSSSYEQYF. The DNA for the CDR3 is TGTGCCAGTAGCCCAGGGTCCAGCTCCTACGAGCAGTACTTC.

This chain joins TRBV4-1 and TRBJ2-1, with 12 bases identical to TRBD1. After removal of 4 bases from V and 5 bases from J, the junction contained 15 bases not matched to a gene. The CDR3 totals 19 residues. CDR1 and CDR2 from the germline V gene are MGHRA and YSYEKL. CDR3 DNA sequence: TGCGCCAGCAGCCCTAAAGTCTGGGACAGGGGGCTTCCCCACAATGAGCAGTTCTTC. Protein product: CASSPKVWDRGLPHNEQFF.

CDR3: CASSTGTSTDTQYF. The CDR3 coding sequence is TGCGCCAGCTCGACAGGTACTAGCACAGATACGCAGTATTTT. This sequence joins TRBV5-1 and TRBJ2-3, with D tentatively TRBD1 (6 bases). The ends were cut back, 7 bases at V and 0 bases at J, with 12 bases in the middle. The germline gives CDR1 SGHRS, CDR2 YFSETQ. The CDR3 has 14 residues.